This T cell receptor beta chain was documented in a study of T cells after yellow fever vaccination. Researchers made TCR cDNA using 5'RACE template switching, and this step added a universal primer site and UMIs. Via MiXCR, TCRdb re-called the 5' RACE reads, giving one row per CDR3 protein. The table has about 360,000 distinct CDR3 sequences, 6% to 8% seen once. This CDR3 is built from 13 residues. Between the trimmed V and J ends, which lost 10 bases and 1 base, there was a span of 14 bases. CDR1 MDHEN and CDR2 SYDVKM come from the germline V gene. This clonotype was counted only a few times. Sample: PBMCs, taken 5 days after the yellow fever booster vaccination. V and J are TRBV28 and TRBJ2-7, with D maybe TRBD2 (5 bases). The TCR was taken from a man aged 30 to 39 who received the YFV17D yellow fever vaccine. The CDR3 sequence: CATSGLGSYEQYF. The CDR3 bases are TGTGCCACCTCCGGACTCGGGTCCTACGAGCAGTACTTC.